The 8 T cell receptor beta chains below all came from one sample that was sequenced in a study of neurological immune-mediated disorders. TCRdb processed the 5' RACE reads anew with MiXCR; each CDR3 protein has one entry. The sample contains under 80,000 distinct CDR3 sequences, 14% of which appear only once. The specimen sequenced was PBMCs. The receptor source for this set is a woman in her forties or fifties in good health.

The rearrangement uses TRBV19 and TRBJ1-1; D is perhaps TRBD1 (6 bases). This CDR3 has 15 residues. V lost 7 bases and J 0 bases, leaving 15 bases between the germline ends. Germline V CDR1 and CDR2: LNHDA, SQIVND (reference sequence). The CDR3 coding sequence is TGTGCCAGTAAGGGAGGGGGGAGGATGAACACTGAAGCTTTCTTT. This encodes CASKGGGRMNTEAFF.

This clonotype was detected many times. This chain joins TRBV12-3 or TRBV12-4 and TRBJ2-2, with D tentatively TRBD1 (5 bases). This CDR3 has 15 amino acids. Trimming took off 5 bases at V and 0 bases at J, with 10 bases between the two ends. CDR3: CASSPQGPNTGELFF. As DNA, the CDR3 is TGTGCCAGCAGTCCCCAGGGCCCGAACACCGGGGAGCTGTTTTTT.

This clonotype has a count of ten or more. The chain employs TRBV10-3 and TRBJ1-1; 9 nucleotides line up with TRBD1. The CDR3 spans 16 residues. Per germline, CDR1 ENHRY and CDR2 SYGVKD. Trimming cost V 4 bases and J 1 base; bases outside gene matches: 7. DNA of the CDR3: TGTGCCATCAGTGTAGGGACAGGGCGCGGGAACACTGAAGCTTTCTTT. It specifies CAISVGTGRGNTEAFF.

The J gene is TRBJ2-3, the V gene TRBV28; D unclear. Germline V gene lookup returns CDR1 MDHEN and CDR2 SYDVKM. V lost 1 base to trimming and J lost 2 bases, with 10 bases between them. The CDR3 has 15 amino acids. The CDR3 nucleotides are TGTGCCAGCAGTTTATCGGCTGGTTTCACAGATACGCAGTATTTT. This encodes CASSLSAGFTDTQYF.

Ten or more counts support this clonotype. For the CDR3, the DNA is TGCAGCGTTTCTCGGGGAGAGACCCAGTACTTC. As protein: CSVSRGETQYF. The chain is built from TRBV29-1 and TRBJ2-5; possible D gene TRBD2, 5 bases. This CDR3 has 11 residues. Germline loops: CDR1 SQVTM, CDR2 ANQGSEA. With 5 bases removed from V and 4 bases from J, the gap between germline ends came to 8 bases.

The CDR3 DNA reads TGTGCCAGCAGCCCGTTGGGGGGGCGACTGGATGAGCAGTTCTTC. Protein product: CASSPLGGRLDEQFF. The genes are TRBV9 and TRBJ2-1; TRBD2 might be the D (7 bases). The CDR3 is made up of 15 amino acids. The V end was cut by 4 bases, the J end by 8 bases, with 19 bases between. Looked up from germline, CDR1 is SGDLS and CDR2 is YYNGEE.

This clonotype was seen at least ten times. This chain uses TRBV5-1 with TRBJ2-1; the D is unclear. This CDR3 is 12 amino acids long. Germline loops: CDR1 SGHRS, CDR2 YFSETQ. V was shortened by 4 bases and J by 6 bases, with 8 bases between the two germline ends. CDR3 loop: CASSPPANEQFF. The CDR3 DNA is TGCGCCAGCAGCCCCCCCGCCAATGAGCAGTTCTTC.

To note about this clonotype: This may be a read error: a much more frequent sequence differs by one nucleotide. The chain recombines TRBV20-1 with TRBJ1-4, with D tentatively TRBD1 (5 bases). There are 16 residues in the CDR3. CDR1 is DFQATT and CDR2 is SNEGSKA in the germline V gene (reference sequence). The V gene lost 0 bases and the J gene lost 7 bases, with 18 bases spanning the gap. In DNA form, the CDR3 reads TGCAGTGCTAGAGATTTTCGACAGTGGCAAAGTGAAAAACTGTTTTTT. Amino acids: CSARDFRQWQSEKLFF.